A selection of T cell receptor beta chains follows, all from one sample in a study of blood T cell repertoires in COVID-19. Profiling relied on immunoSEQ multiplex PCR, and the TCRdb table lists in-frame clones only, not all of them. The table shows 140,000 to 150,000 clones, with 78% occurring only once. Sequencing input: peripheral blood. The receptors originated from a woman aged 55-75 years with acute or convalescent COVID-19. Both conserved end residues are part of each CDR3. The D gene is left open where the match is weak. Only some rows state a clone size, as once, few, many or a class for expanded clones.

TRBV5-6	NA	TRBD1	TRBJ1-4	CASSRWMFTGGVEKLFF	TGTGCCAGCAGCAGGTGGATGTTTACAGGGGGCGTTGAAAAACTGTTTTTT
TRBV6-5	NA	TRBD1	TRBJ1-2	CASSYSGQGYGYTF	TGTGCCAGCAGTTACTCGGGACAGGGTTATGGCTACACCTTC
TRBV19	NA	TRBD2	TRBJ2-1	CASKGIAGGNNEQFF	TGTGCCAGTAAGGGAATAGCGGGGGGGAACAATGAGCAGTTCTTC
TRBV20-1	NA	NA	TRBJ1-5	CSASAGREPQHF	TGCAGTGCTAGTGCAGGGAGGGAGCCCCAGCATTTT
TRBV6-5	NA	TRBD1	TRBJ1-1	CASSYFGTGMNTEAFF	TGTGCCAGCAGTTACTTCGGGACAGGGATGAACACTGAAGCTTTCTTT
TRBV5-1	NA	TRBD1	TRBJ2-6	CASSLQGQGISGANVLTF	TGCGCCAGCAGCTTGCAGGGACAGGGGATCTCTGGGGCCAACGTCCTGACTTTC
TRBV21-1	NA	NA	TRBJ2-7	CASSSPGQSYEQYF	TGTGCCAGCAGCAGCCCGGGACAGAGCTACGAGCAGTACTTC
TRBV29-1	NA	NA	TRBJ2-3	CSVEGLSPGTQYF	TGCAGCGTTGAGGGGCTCAGCCCAGGTACGCAGTATTTT
TRBV7-9	NA	TRBD1	TRBJ1-6	CASSGGTVNSPLHF	TGTGCCAGCAGCGGGGGGACAGTTAATTCACCCCTCCACTTT
TRBV2	few	NA	TRBJ1-2	CASSPGTLPSGYTF	TGTGCCAGCAGTCCCGGGACACTACCGTCGGGCTACACCTTC
TRBV5-1	few	NA	TRBJ1-1	CASSPPGKQNTEAFF	TGCGCCAGCAGCCCGCCAGGGAAGCAGAACACTGAAGCTTTCTTT
TRBV5-6	NA	NA	TRBJ1-2	CASSLGGGYGYTF	TGTGCCAGCAGCTTGGGAGGGGGCTATGGCTACACCTTC
TRBV5-6	NA	NA	TRBJ1-4	CASSLPQREKLFF	TGTGCCAGCAGCCTCCCCCAGCGGGAAAAACTGTTTTTT
TRBV19	NA	NA	TRBJ2-5	CASSSTGSGETQYF	TGTGCCAGTAGTTCCACGGGGAGCGGGGAGACCCAGTACTTC
TRBV7-8	NA	TRBD2	TRBJ2-1	CASSPRTSLNNEQFF	TGTGCCAGCAGCCCGCGGACTAGCCTAAACAATGAGCAGTTCTTC
TRBV29-1	NA	NA	TRBJ2-2	CSAFTAGELFF	TGCAGCGCTTTTACGGCCGGGGAGCTGTTTTTT
TRBV5-8	NA	NA	TRBJ1-5	CASSLGGERNQPQHF	TGTGCCAGCAGCTTGGGGGGGGAACGCAATCAGCCCCAGCATTTT
TRBV11-2	many	TRBD2	TRBJ2-4	CASSLVRGGNLAKNIQYF	TGTGCCAGCAGCTTAGTAAGGGGAGGGAATCTAGCCAAAAACATTCAGTACTTC
TRBV10-2	NA	NA	TRBJ1-6	CASMTDVPYNSPLHF	TGCGCCAGCATGACAGACGTGCCCTATAATTCACCCCTCCACTTT
TRBV7-9	NA	TRBD2	TRBJ2-7	CASSLSGGRGEQYF	TGTGCCAGCAGCCTATCGGGCGGGAGGGGGGAGCAGTACTTC
TRBV27	few	NA	TRBJ2-7	CASSPLGGGGFYEQYF	TGTGCCAGCAGTCCCCTGGGAGGGGGAGGCTTCTACGAGCAGTACTTC
TRBV6-6	NA	NA	TRBJ2-5	CASSMRALQETQYF	TGTGCCAGCAGTATGAGGGCCCTCCAAGAGACCCAGTACTTC
TRBV6-2/TRBV6-3	NA	NA	TRBJ1-2	CASSTARDSYGYTF	TGTGCCAGCAGTACGGCTCGAGACAGCTATGGCTACACCTTC
TRBV6-6	NA	TRBD1	TRBJ1-1	CACHDRSGTGLTEAFF	TGTGCCTGCCACGACCGATCCGGGACAGGGTTAACTGAAGCTTTCTTT
TRBV5-1	NA	TRBD2	TRBJ2-7	CASSLEAGATYEQYF	TGCGCCAGCAGCTTGGAAGCGGGAGCAACCTACGAGCAGTACTTC
TRBV20-1	once	NA	TRBJ1-1	CSTAGDREAFF	TGCAGTACAGCAGGGGACCGAGAAGCTTTCTTT
TRBV3-1/TRBV3-2	NA	TRBD2	TRBJ2-1	CASSQALAGAKYNEQFF	TGTGCCAGCAGCCAAGCGCTAGCGGGGGCAAAATACAATGAGCAGTTCTTC
TRBV7-9	NA	NA	TRBJ2-7	CASSLGSEGEQYF	TGTGCCAGCAGCTTAGGGTCGGAGGGCGAGCAGTACTTC
TRBV7-2	NA	NA	TRBJ1-5	CASSYSGGLSNQPQHF	TGTGCCAGCAGCTACTCAGGTGGGCTTAGCAATCAGCCCCAGCATTTT
TRBV30	NA	TRBD1	TRBJ1-2	CAWSFGQGAIHYGYTF	TGTGCCTGGAGCTTCGGACAGGGGGCGATTCACTATGGCTACACCTTC
TRBV28	NA	TRBD1	TRBJ1-2	CASRKQGSDYGYTF	TGTGCCAGCAGAAAACAGGGGTCCGACTATGGCTACACCTTC
TRBV5-1	NA	NA	TRBJ2-5	CASSETPPVQTQYF	TGCGCCAGCAGCGAAACACCTCCCGTCCAGACCCAGTACTTC
TRBV19	NA	TRBD2	TRBJ2-1	CASSIISGSGNNEQFF	TGTGCCAGTAGTATAATTAGCGGGAGTGGAAACAATGAGCAGTTCTTC
TRBV19	NA	NA	TRBJ2-6	CASSSMRAGANVLTF	TGTGCCAGTAGTTCGATGAGAGCTGGGGCCAACGTCCTGACTTTC
TRBV5-1	NA	NA	TRBJ1-2	CASTLGQLGYGYTF	TGCGCCAGCACCCTGGGACAATTAGGATATGGCTACACCTTC
TRBV25-1	NA	TRBD1	TRBJ2-7	CASSSRPGTGNEQYF	TGTGCCAGCAGTTCCCGGCCAGGGACAGGGAACGAGCAGTACTTC
TRBV15	once	NA	TRBJ2-1	CATSRDIGRGRGGEQFF	TGTGCCACCAGCAGAGATATAGGCAGGGGCCGTGGGGGTGAGCAGTTCTTC
TRBV19	NA	TRBD2	TRBJ2-2	CASTALAGGGELFF	TGTGCCAGTACCGCGCTAGCGGGAGGCGGGGAGCTGTTTTTT
TRBV6-4	NA	TRBD2	TRBJ2-2	CASSSGSAGELFF	TGTGCCAGCAGTAGCGGGAGCGCCGGGGAGCTGTTTTTT
TRBV19	NA	TRBD2	TRBJ2-1	CASSSSSGREQFF	TGTGCCAGTAGTTCCTCTAGCGGGAGGGAGCAGTTCTTC